This TCR beta chain was retrieved from a study of T cell repertoires in cytomegalovirus infection. Looking at the study overall: The authors relied on CMV epitopes, both recently identified HLA-C-restricted and well-studied HLA-B-restricted. Overall study results and limits: HLA-C-restricted CMV clonotypes gave the most frequent clonotype in two of eight donors.

Per germline, CDR1 SGHVS and CDR2 FQNEAQ. V was clipped by 5 bases and J by 1 base, with 12 bases between them. This CDR3 contains 15 residues. This clonotype was detected a few times. The antigen is unknown. TCRdb ran MiXCR on the reads and lists one entry per CDR3 protein. The data show some 99,000 distinct CDR3 sequences, around 31% seen once. The genes are TRBV7-8 and TRBJ1-5, with a weak D call TRBD1 (5 bases). The TCR sequence derives from a human donor in good health (CMV status not recorded). Some clones in this sample may be carry-over from other donors' samples. This specimen consisted of CD8+ T cells from cultured PBMCs, obtained from culture after CMV antigen stimulation. The CDR3: CASSPGGGSNQPQHF. The CDR3 DNA reads TGTGCCAGCAGCCCTGGGGGTGGGAGCAATCAGCCCCAGCATTTT.